The text below deals with one T cell receptor beta chain. Which antigen it targets is not known. The record has no base qualities; no much larger clone is one base away. This entry is derived from a study of T cells in Graves' hyperthyroidism and ophthalmopathy (dated by TCRdb to about 2019). In terms of the full investigation: Peripheral blood was sampled at the time of initial diagnosis, prior to any treatment. To identify TCR V-J signatures that set the groups apart, the researchers used a discovery cohort of 100 patients, made up of 43 with Graves' ophthalmopathy and approximately 57 with stable Graves' hyperthyroidism. Prospective prediction of ophthalmopathy was tested in an independent validation cohort consisting of some 19 hyperthyroidism patients and approximately 16 patients who later progressed to ophthalmopathy. The approximately 100 discovery patients were divided at random into training and test sets in a 7:3 ratio. In addition, the study compared T-cell repertoires in thyroid tissue and in blood from about six Graves' hyperthyroidism patients. After sampling, hyperthyroidism patients received methimazole starting at 30 mg daily, and ophthalmopathy patients received high-dose intravenous methylprednisolone. The paper describes TCR Vbeta CDR3 sequencing of fewer than 150 peripheral blood samples, made up of about 40 ophthalmopathy patients, over 70 hyperthyroidism patients and about 17 progressor patients. Here is what the overall study found, with its caveats: Sample size was not statistically predetermined, and investigators were not blinded to group allocation. During validation, the model predicted progression to ophthalmopathy a median of about 5.9 months ahead of onset, with approximately 70% sensitivity and almost 75% specificity. Most expanded thyroid clonotypes (frequency above 0.001) were also detected in blood, a finding suggesting that blood repertoires may reflect thyroid immune responses. In cross-validation, a model built on a 13 V-J signature told ophthalmopathy apart from stable hyperthyroidism with approximately 90% sensitivity and roughly 83% specificity, and in testing the same model reached 80%/75%.

Graves' hyperthyroidism was defined as stable when no progression to ophthalmopathy occurred over 18 months of follow-up. Hyperthyroidism patients were aged 18 to 65 years and newly diagnosed, with disease duration of less than 2 months. Exclusion was applied to patients with uncontrolled infections, other autoimmune diseases, pregnancy or lactation. Diagnoses were based on clinical symptoms, serum thyroxine and TRAb, thyroid ultrasound and orbital computed tomography. PBMCs were separated from roughly 9.6 ml of fresh peripheral blood using Ficoll-Paque density gradient centrifugation. Trizol reagent was used to extract total RNA, and RNA quality was then checked on an Agilent 2100 Bioanalyzer. Taken from cysteine to phenylalanine, the CDR3 has 16 residues. Of the read, only the CDR3 DNA is kept; its 48 bases are in frame from base 1. CDR1 and CDR2 were assigned from the germline V gene as LGHNA and YSLEER. After removal of 3 bases from V and 5 bases from J, the junction retains 11 bases not matched to a gene.

The TCR beta CDR3 regions were amplified from the RNA transcripts. The first round of RT-PCR for the TCR CDR3 was performed with the HTBI primer set and the Qiagen OneStep RT-PCR kit. Libraries were constructed in a second round of multiplex PCR, after which size selection and purification were carried out. Libraries were sequenced paired-end with 100 bp reads on an Illumina HiSeq2000. Per the original workflow: SOAPnuke was used to process the raw data, with reads discarded if the reads contained adapters or uncalled bases, had a mean Phred below 15, or lacked an exact constant-primer or identifier match. High-quality paired reads were merged with COPE v1.2.5, and unique nucleotide sequences were defined as clonotypes. MiTCR v1.1 was used to align clonotypes to the IMGT TRBV, TRBD and TRBJ reference segments. The analysis was restricted to V-J combinations with a frequency above 0.0001, which together covered 99.2% of the repertoires. The TCS score was defined as F50 (clonal expansion) divided by E x V (chaos), with BLOSUM62-based TCRdist calculated between CDR3 peptides within each V-J. Welch's t-statistics and random forest reduced 500 to 650 V-J features to fewer than 15, which were used in a naive Bayes classifier (R e1071). The similarity between thyroid and blood repertoires was quantified using the Morisita-Horn index. The public reads were run again by TCRdb, first through fastp at Q25 and then through MiXCR, and only productive beta chains were kept. Rows with one shared CDR3 protein collapse into an entry with the most common genes and DNA. The V and J calls and clone size come from TCRdb's table, not from the authors' own analysis. The sample profile shows 700,000 to 950,000 distinct CDR3 sequences; roughly a third of them were found once. Around a third of the sample is in the top ten clones.

The sample taken for sequencing was blood. The receptor was isolated from a woman aged 40 to 55 with Graves' hyperthyroidism. Recombination linked TRBV4-3 to TRBJ1-1, with 8 bases matching TRBD1. The CDR3 amino acid sequence is: CASSQVGQGGLTEAFF. The nucleotide sequence reads TGCGCCAGCAGCCAGGTAGGACAGGGAGGACTAACTGAAGCTTTCTTT.